This T cell receptor (beta chain) was recorded in a study of T cells after yellow fever vaccination. Study-wide context: The authors prepared low-cell-number fractions using SMART-Seq v4 Ultra Low Input. Study-wide points: Primary-vaccination clones mostly resurfaced post-booster (under 98% CD4, around 88% CD8). By day 5 rather than day 15, the secondary response had peaked, though it was weaker.

The CDR3 has 14 amino acids. CDR1 is MNHEY and CDR2 is SVGAGI in the germline V gene. Trimming left V 0 bases short and J 5 bases short, with 9 bases between. TCRdb fed the 5' RACE reads into MiXCR, producing one record per CDR3 protein. This table holds around 260,000 distinct CDR3 sequences, roughly 5.2% found once. About this clonotype itself: Its antigen is unknown.

The sample in question was CD4+ T cells sorted from PBMCs, obtained on the day of the yellow fever booster vaccination. The rearrangement joins TRBV6-5 to TRBJ2-3; D might be TRBD2 (6 bases). The receptor was derived from a man in his late teens or twenties who received the YFV17D yellow fever vaccine. The CDR3 coding sequence is TGTGCCAGCAGTTACTCCACCGGGGGAGATACGCAGTATTTT. It encodes CASSYSTGGDTQYF.